This T cell receptor (beta chain) emerged from a study of OX40 agonist ivuxolimab in advanced cancers. Data came from immunoSEQ multiplex PCR; TCRdb stores just in-frame clones and leaves some out. The table lists 60,000 to 85,000 clones, 84% of them singletons. V was clipped by 2 bases and J by 6 bases; unmatched bases: 7. The CDR3 has 15 residues. Germline loops: CDR1 KGHSY, CDR2 FQNENV. The rearrangement joins TRBV16 to TRBJ1-2; 9 bases are a match to TRBD1. This sample comprised CD4+ or CD8+ T cells sorted from blood, obtained in a trial of the OX40 agonist ivuxolimab. The source is an adult with an advanced solid tumor such as melanoma, head and neck, liver or kidney cancer. CDR3 nucleotides: TGTGCCAGCAGCCAACAAGGACAGGGGATTGATGGCTACACCTTC. Translation: CASSQQGQGIDGYTF.